These T cell receptor beta chains were read from a single sample in a study of T cell responses to AZD1222 COVID-19 vaccine. Profiling relied on immunoSEQ multiplex PCR, and the TCRdb table lists in-frame clones only, not all of them. The repertoire consists of about 160,000 clones, with around 89% occurring once and the leading ten covering around 4.4%. The sequenced sample was peripheral blood, obtained 28 days after the second AZD1222 dose. The receptors shown here come from an adult who received the AZD1222 COVID-19 vaccine. The conserved cysteine and the conserved F or W are not part of the CDR3 here. Fields, in order: V gene, J gene, CDR3 length, CDR3 protein.

V gene: TRBV5-1
J gene: TRBJ1-2
CDR3 length: 11
CDR3 protein: ASSFDGDYGYT

V gene: TRBV29-1
J gene: TRBJ2-7
CDR3 length: 15
CDR3 protein: SVAWTSTEQEPYEQY

V gene: TRBV7-3
J gene: TRBJ1-2
CDR3 length: 13
CDR3 protein: ASSLVPGTAGGYT

V gene: TRBV10-3
J gene: TRBJ2-4
CDR3 length: 13
CDR3 protein: AISDPTGGRNIQY

V gene: TRBV7-9
J gene: TRBJ2-5
CDR3 length: 15
CDR3 protein: ASSVLIGAYVQETQY

V gene: TRBV19
J gene: TRBJ2-6
CDR3 length: 11
CDR3 protein: ASSPSGANVLT

V gene: TRBV15
J gene: TRBJ1-2
CDR3 length: 11
CDR3 protein: ATSRGDKADYT

V gene: TRBV28
J gene: TRBJ1-5
CDR3 length: 12
CDR3 protein: ASSTAQAVQPQH

V gene: TRBV6-5
J gene: TRBJ1-6
CDR3 length: 12
CDR3 protein: ASRQGSDNSPLH

V gene: TRBV14
J gene: TRBJ2-2
CDR3 length: 9
CDR3 protein: ASILTGELF

V gene: TRBV7-6
J gene: TRBJ2-2
CDR3 length: 15
CDR3 protein: ASSSPGSRSDTGELF

V gene: TRBV9
J gene: TRBJ1-3
CDR3 length: 12
CDR3 protein: ASSGLVSGNTIY

V gene: TRBV11-1
J gene: TRBJ2-7
CDR3 length: 12
CDR3 protein: ASSVDSFSGEQY

V gene: TRBV19
J gene: TRBJ1-6
CDR3 length: 14
CDR3 protein: ASSIDFIDGNSPLH

V gene: TRBV3-1/TRBV3-2
J gene: TRBJ1-2
CDR3 length: 16
CDR3 protein: ASSQDPDPSILAYGYT

V gene: TRBV7-2
J gene: TRBJ1-3
CDR3 length: 14
CDR3 protein: ASSRDRRVSGNTIY

V gene: TRBV7-2
J gene: TRBJ1-2
CDR3 length: 13
CDR3 protein: ASSPQWTTNYGYT

V gene: TRBV6-5
J gene: TRBJ1-2
CDR3 length: 12
CDR3 protein: ASRRGTDNYGYT

V gene: TRBV5-6
J gene: TRBJ1-1
CDR3 length: 9
CDR3 protein: ASSLYREAF

V gene: TRBV5-5
J gene: TRBJ1-1
CDR3 length: 11
CDR3 protein: ASSFMGSTEAF

V gene: TRBV2
J gene: TRBJ2-2
CDR3 length: 11
CDR3 protein: ASARSNTGELF

V gene: TRBV29-1
J gene: TRBJ1-2
CDR3 length: 9
CDR3 protein: SVENNYGYT

V gene: TRBV4-1
J gene: TRBJ2-2
CDR3 length: 13
CDR3 protein: ASSPGGTYTGELF

V gene: TRBV11-2
J gene: TRBJ2-2
CDR3 length: 13
CDR3 protein: ASSSLAGGAGELF

V gene: TRBV7-3
J gene: TRBJ1-1
CDR3 length: 11
CDR3 protein: ASSLNSNTEAF

V gene: TRBV3-1/TRBV3-2
J gene: TRBJ1-3
CDR3 length: 16
CDR3 protein: ASSHRGKATFGGNTIY

V gene: TRBV30
J gene: TRBJ2-2
CDR3 length: 15
CDR3 protein: AWSAFSRQSNTGELF

V gene: TRBV9
J gene: TRBJ2-7
CDR3 length: 11
CDR3 protein: ASSGTGPYEQY

V gene: TRBV30
J gene: TRBJ1-3
CDR3 length: 14
CDR3 protein: AWRETTKSSGNTIY

V gene: TRBV11-2
J gene: TRBJ1-1
CDR3 length: 13
CDR3 protein: ASSFVPEMNTEAF

V gene: TRBV29-1
J gene: TRBJ2-2
CDR3 length: 12
CDR3 protein: SVELDLNTGELF

V gene: TRBV12-3/TRBV12-4
J gene: TRBJ2-7
CDR3 length: 11
CDR3 protein: ASSAGISYEQY

V gene: TRBV10-1
J gene: TRBJ1-6
CDR3 length: 11
CDR3 protein: ASSEWGDAPLH

V gene: TRBV7-3
J gene: TRBJ1-1
CDR3 length: 11
CDR3 protein: ASSSYQFGEAF

V gene: TRBV19
J gene: TRBJ2-2
CDR3 length: 14
CDR3 protein: ASSTVTGLGTGELF